These 28 T cell receptor beta chains originate from one sample sequenced in a study of cytomegalovirus exposure and HLA in healthy donors listed by TCRdb under 2017. Preparation of the library involved the immunoSEQ multiplex PCR assay. The multiplex PCR relied on a mix of 60 forward primers for TCR Vbeta segments and 13 reverse primers for TCR Jbeta segments. The clones in this table, taken by TCRdb from immuneACCESS, are in-frame only. Not every clone is retained; where verified, under half of the shortfall comes from an unresolved V gene, and the cause of the rest is unknown. In this sample the table shows approximately 85,000 clones, over 70% of which occur a single time. Clones ranked in the top ten supply roughly 30% of the sample. The sample taken for sequencing was PBMCs. These receptor sequences come from a man aged 45-65 years in good health and CMV-seropositive.

The CDR3 DNA reads TGTGCCAGCAGTCAGCGGAGGTTCGGTGGGGACAATGAGCAGTTCTTC. Residues: CASSQRRFGGDNEQFF. The chain recombines TRBV2 with TRBJ2-1; TRBD2 is a possible D gene (5 bases). The ends were cut back, 5 bases at V and 5 bases at J, with 19 bases in the middle. Germline V gene sequence: CDR1 SNHLY, CDR2 FYNNEI. The CDR3 is 16 amino acids. The full variable domain, its missing parts supplied by reference TRBV2 and TRBJ2-1, is EPEVTQTPSHQVTQMGQEVILRCVPISNHLYFYWYRQILGQKVEFLVSFYNNEISEKSEIFDDQFSVERPDGSNFTLKIRSTKLEDSAMYFCASSQRRFGGDNEQFFGPGTRLTVL.

The chain has TRBV6-6 and TRBJ1-6; D is ambiguous. Trimming took off 0 bases at V and 6 bases at J, with 3 bases between the two ends. Germline V gene data show CDR1 as MNHNY and CDR2 as SVGAGI (reference sequence). The CDR3 has 13 residues. The CDR3 region is CASSYSSNSPLHF. In DNA, the CDR3 is TGTGCCAGCAGTTACTCTAGTAATTCACCCCTCCACTTT.

V gene TRBV27 combines with J gene TRBJ2-3, with TRBD1 matching 8 bases. CDR1 is MNHEY and CDR2 is SMNVEV in the germline V gene (reference sequence). This CDR3 spans 15 amino acids. J gave up 4 bases and V 4 bases, and 7 bases lay outside the gene matches. The CDR3 sequence: CASSSPGTGADTQYF. The CDR3 region has the DNA TGTGCCAGCAGTTCCCCCGGGACAGGAGCAGATACGCAGTATTTT.

The rearrangement joins TRBV13 to TRBJ1-2; TRBD1 might be the D (6 bases). The CDR3 sequence is 14 residues long. Germline values: CDR1 PRHDT, CDR2 FYEKMQ (reference sequence). The ends were cut back, 1 base at V and 7 bases at J, with 13 bases in the middle. The CDR3 nucleotides are TGTGCCAGCAGCTTAGCGAAGGGGGTCGTTGGCTACACCTTC. It translates to CASSLAKGVVGYTF.

The sample holds a few counts of this clone. The rearrangement uses TRBV5-1 and TRBJ1-3; 10 nucleotides line up with TRBD1. Trimming took 3 bases from V and 4 from J; bases not matched to a gene: 1. This CDR3 region has 14 residues. Germline V gene sequence: CDR1 SGHRS, CDR2 YFSETQ. CDR3 sequence: CASSSGQGGNTIYF. CDR3 DNA: TGCGCCAGCAGCTCGGGACAGGGGGGAAACACCATATATTTT.

This rearrangement joins TRBV10-2 to TRBJ2-1; 9 positions agree with TRBD2. J lost 5 bases, V lost 8 bases, and 4 bases had no gene match. This CDR3 contains 13 residues. CDR1 and CDR2 (germline): WSHSY, SAAADI. The CDR3 region has the DNA TGCGCCAGCCGCCTAGCGGGAAACAATGAGCAGTTCTTC. Amino acids: CASRLAGNNEQFF.

This chain links TRBV5-1 with TRBJ1-3; D gene uncertain. V shed 3 bases and J shed 0 bases, with 10 bases lying between them. Germline CDR1 and CDR2: SGHRS and YFSETQ. CDR3 length: 15 amino acids. The CDR3 DNA follows: TGCGCCAGCAGCTCCCAGGCCCTCTCTGGAAACACCATATATTTT. It encodes CASSSQALSGNTIYF.

The chain carries TRBV6-1 and TRBJ1-1; D is perhaps TRBD1 (6 bases). Germline V lookup: CDR1 MNHNS, CDR2 SASEGT. With 10 bases removed from V and 2 bases from J, the gap between germline ends came to 14 bases. The CDR3 is 13 amino acids. Here the CDR3 reads CAISRTVNTEAFF. Written as DNA, the CDR3 is TGTGCCATCAGCCGGACAGTAAACACTGAAGCTTTCTTT.

The chain has TRBV2 and TRBJ2-7; 12 nucleotides match TRBD2. Germline values: CDR1 SNHLY, CDR2 FYNNEI. V lost 4 bases and J lost 6; bases outside the gene matches: 7. The CDR3 has 15 residues. The CDR3 sequence: CASSVTLAGGAEQYF. As DNA, the CDR3 is TGTGCCAGCAGTGTAACACTAGCGGGAGGAGCCGAGCAGTACTTC.

The genes are TRBV5-6 and TRBJ1-5, with D perhaps TRBD1 (6 bases). This CDR3 contains 15 residues. Deletions cut 0 bases from V and 6 bases from J, with 13 bases between. Germline V CDR1 and CDR2: SGHDT, YYEEEE. CDR3 in amino acids: CASSLAGGRGQPQHF. DNA of the CDR3: TGTGCCAGCAGCTTGGCCGGGGGGCGAGGTCAGCCCCAGCATTTT.

CDR3 coding DNA: TGTGCCAGCAGCTTAGATTTCGACAGCGCTGAAGCTTTCTTT. Amino acid sequence: CASSLDFDSAEAFF. The chain carries TRBV7-2 and TRBJ1-1; D is possibly TRBD1 (5 bases). Germline V gene data show CDR1 as SGHTA and CDR2 as FQGNSA. This CDR3 has 14 residues. With 1 base removed from V and 6 bases from J, the gap between germline ends came to 12 bases.

The chain is built from TRBV19 and TRBJ2-7; tentatively, D is TRBD1 (6 bases). CDR3 size: 15 residues. The germline V gene encodes CDR1 LNHDA and CDR2 SQIVND (reference sequence). Trimming stripped 5 bases from V and 3 bases from J, with 17 bases between. CDR3: CASSQGSGQGYEQYF. The CDR3 nucleotides are TGTGCCAGTAGTCAGGGTTCGGGACAAGGCTACGAGCAGTACTTC.

This clone was seen just once. The chain joins TRBV9 to TRBJ2-7; D unresolved. V was clipped by 4 bases and J by 2 bases, with 13 bases between them. The CDR3 loop spans 14 amino acids. From germline, CDR1 is SGDLS and CDR2 YYNGEE. The CDR3: CASSSSSGAYEQYF. The CDR3 DNA follows: TGTGCCAGCAGCTCCTCTAGTGGAGCCTACGAGCAGTACTTC.

This clone was observed once. The chain carries TRBV14 and TRBJ2-1; D possibly corresponds to TRBD2 (5 bases). The CDR3 spans 16 residues. Germline V gene data show CDR1 as SGHDN and CDR2 as FVKESK. Trimming removed 1 base at V and 7 bases at J, with 17 bases between. As DNA, the CDR3 is TGTGCCAGCAGCCAAGTAGGGAGCCTTTCTGGGAATGAGCAGTTCTTC. Amino acids: CASSQVGSLSGNEQFF.

The chain uses TRBV9 and TRBJ2-7; weak D call: TRBD2 (6 bases). V gave up 2 bases and J gave up 3 bases, with 15 bases separating them. The CDR3 has 15 amino acids. Germline-derived CDR1 and CDR2 are SGDLS and YYNGEE. CDR3 sequence reads: CASSVGEVSGYEQYF. The DNA for the CDR3 is TGTGCCAGCAGCGTGGGGGAGGTTAGCGGCTACGAGCAGTACTTC.

V is TRBV4-1 and J is TRBJ2-1; 11 nucleotides line up with TRBD2. The length of the CDR3 is 18 residues. The germline gives CDR1 MGHRA, CDR2 YSYEKL. The ends lost 4 bases at V and 2 bases at J; junction bases unmatched: 10. CDR3 sequence reads: CASSPPPGTSGPYNEQFF. CDR3 bases: TGCGCCAGCAGCCCACCACCCGGGACTAGCGGTCCCTACAATGAGCAGTTCTTC.

Only a few counts were recorded for this clone. The chain joins TRBV11-1 to TRBJ2-1; D remains unclear. Between the trimmed V and J ends, which lost 4 bases and 4 bases, there was a span of 14 bases. The V gene's germline CDR1 is SGHAT and CDR2 FQDESV (reference sequence). CDR3 length: 15 amino acids. Here the CDR3 DNA reads TGTGCCAGCAGCTCCGTTCTACGTTCGTACAATGAGCAGTTCTTC. Translated: CASSSVLRSYNEQFF.

This clone was recorded a few times. This sequence joins TRBV14 and TRBJ2-1, with 9 bases lining up with TRBD2. The germline CDR1 and CDR2 sequences are SGHDN and FVKESK. V lost 2 bases and J lost 9; bases outside the gene matches: 11. The CDR3 sequence is 16 residues long. The CDR3 DNA is TGTGCCAGCAGCCAACTGGGAATAGCGGGAGTTGCTGAGCAGTTCTTC. This translates into CASSQLGIAGVAEQFF.

Turning to this clone: A junction boundary mismatches the germline segment, possibly from a read error. The chain has TRBV19 and TRBJ2-7; 11 bases align to TRBD2. The CDR3 sequence is 14 residues long. CDR1 LNHDA and CDR2 SQIVND come from the germline V gene (reference sequence). The CDR3 nucleotides are TGTGCCAGTAGTATGGTAGCGGGAGGGGACGAACAGTACTTC. Translating it yields CASSMVAGGDEQYF.

The genes are TRBV9 and TRBJ2-1, with a weak D call TRBD2 (5 bases). The germline V and J ends were trimmed by 6 bases and 4 bases, with 11 bases remaining between them. Germline V gene sequence: CDR1 SGDLS, CDR2 YYNGEE. The CDR3 has 13 amino acids. The CDR3, as DNA: TGTGCCAGCATGGGAGTTTCGTACAATGAGCAGTTCTTC. Amino acid sequence: CASMGVSYNEQFF.

The CDR3 sequence: CASSPQASGRGYF. The CDR3 DNA sequence: TGTGCCAGCAGTCCCCAAGCTAGCGGGAGGGGGTATTTT. The chain is built from TRBV6-5 and TRBJ2-3; TRBD2 matches at 12 bases. The CDR3 is 13 amino acids. V lost 5 bases, J lost 14 bases, and 8 bases stayed unmatched. From germline, CDR1 is MNHEY and CDR2 SVGAGI.

V and J are TRBV6-1 and TRBJ2-7, with unresolved D. The CDR3 runs 12 residues. Germline values: CDR1 MNHNS, CDR2 SASEGT. V gave up 5 bases and J gave up 0 bases, with 5 bases separating them. DNA of the CDR3: TGTGCCAGCAGTCCCTCCTCCTACGAGCAGTACTTC. Residues: CASSPSSYEQYF.

This chain connects TRBV19 to TRBJ2-7; 8 nucleotides agree with TRBD2. Germline CDR1 reads LNHDA; CDR2 reads SQIVND (reference sequence). This CDR3 region has 14 residues. Trimming took 5 bases from V and 6 from J; bases not matched to a gene: 9. The CDR3 reads CASSSAGVPSEQYF. The CDR3 DNA reads TGTGCCAGTAGTTCAGCGGGAGTCCCTAGCGAGCAGTACTTC.

V and J are TRBV19 and TRBJ1-1, with D perhaps TRBD1 (5 bases). Germline lookup yields CDR1 LNHDA and CDR2 SQIVND (reference sequence). There are 16 residues in the CDR3. The ends were cut back, 3 bases at V and 0 bases at J, with 14 bases in the middle. Here the CDR3 reads CASSIGWGHMNTEAFF. Written as DNA, the CDR3 is TGTGCCAGTAGTATTGGATGGGGCCACATGAACACTGAAGCTTTCTTT.

CDR3 nucleotides: TGTGCCAGCAGCCCGGGCCCGGACAGGGATACGCAGTATTTT. Translating it yields CASSPGPDRDTQYF. This sequence joins TRBV11-2 and TRBJ2-3; 7 bases match TRBD1. The V gene end was trimmed by 5 bases and the J gene end by 6 bases; junction bases not matched to a gene: 8. Germline CDR1 SGHAT, CDR2 FQNNGV. CDR3 length: 14 amino acids.

The V call is TRBV4-1, the J call TRBJ2-1; TRBD2 agrees at 7 bases. The V gene's germline CDR1 is MGHRA and CDR2 YSYEKL. The CDR3 loop spans 20 amino acids. Trimming removed 5 bases from V and 3 bases from J; junction bases left unmatched: 22. The CDR3 loop is CASSATPSGKAGTNYNEQFF. The CDR3 DNA reads as TGCGCCAGCAGCGCTACTCCGTCGGGTAAAGCGGGAACTAACTACAATGAGCAGTTCTTC.

The chain is built from TRBV4-3 and TRBJ2-3, with 10 bases matching TRBD2. The V and J ends lost 4 bases and 0 bases, in that order; junction bases with no gene match: 10. CDR1 is LGHNA, CDR2 YSLEER, per germline. The CDR3 has 18 residues. The CDR3 region has the DNA TGCGCCAGCAGCCCTGCTAGCGGGGGAGACCTAAGCACAGATACGCAGTATTTT. Its protein product is CASSPASGGDLSTDTQYF.

V and J are TRBV6-1 and TRBJ1-1; D uncertain. Germline V lookup: CDR1 MNHNS, CDR2 SASEGT. The CDR3 extends over 15 amino acids. V was shortened by 7 bases and J by 0 bases, with 15 bases between the two germline ends. The CDR3 DNA reads as TGTGCCAGCAACTATCTTCCGGATGTGAACACTGAAGCTTTCTTT. Amino acids: CASNYLPDVNTEAFF.